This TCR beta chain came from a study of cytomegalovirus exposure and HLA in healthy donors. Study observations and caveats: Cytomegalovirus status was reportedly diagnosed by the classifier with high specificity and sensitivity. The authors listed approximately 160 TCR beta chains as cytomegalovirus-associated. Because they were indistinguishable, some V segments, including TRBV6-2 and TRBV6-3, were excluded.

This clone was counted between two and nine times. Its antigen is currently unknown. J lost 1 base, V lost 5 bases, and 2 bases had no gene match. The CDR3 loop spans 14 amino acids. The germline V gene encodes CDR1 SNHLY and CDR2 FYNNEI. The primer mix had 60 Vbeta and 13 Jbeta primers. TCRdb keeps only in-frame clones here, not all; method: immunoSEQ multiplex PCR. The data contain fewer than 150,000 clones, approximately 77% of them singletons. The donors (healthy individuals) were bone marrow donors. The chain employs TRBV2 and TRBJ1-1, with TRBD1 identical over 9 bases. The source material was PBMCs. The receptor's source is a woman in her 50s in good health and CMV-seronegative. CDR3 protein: CASSQQGANTEAFF. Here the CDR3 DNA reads TGTGCCAGCAGTCAACAGGGGGCGAACACTGAAGCTTTCTTT.